This T cell receptor (beta chain) derives from a study of primary melanoma T cells and metastatic recurrence. Study context: Samples were primary melanomas of stage T2 to T4.

As for this clone: Antigen: not known.

V gave up 3 bases and J gave up 0 bases; unmatched junction bases: 6. Germline V gene lookup returns CDR1 MNHGY and CDR2 SAAAGT. The length of the CDR3 is 17 residues. Points from the study as a whole: Primary melanomas may harbor an effective T-cell antitumor response, authors suggested.

Using immunoSEQ multiplex PCR, the repertoire was profiled, and TCRdb retains in-frame clones only, with some absent. The table shows some 900 clones, with more than 70% occurring only once. The material sequenced was melanoma tumor tissue. This receptor was obtained from a human donor with melanoma. The chain employs TRBV6-8 and TRBJ1-3; TRBD1 agrees at 9 bases. The CDR3 nucleotides read TGTGCCAGCAGTTATAGGGACAGGGCAAGCTCTGGAAACACCATATATTTT. Amino acids: CASSYRDRASSGNTIYF.